The 13 T cell receptor beta chains below were found in one sample sequenced in a study of human T cells and chemical hapten exposure. As for time point: patch test 3, about 24 weeks after DPC sensitization. Treatment reported: therapeutic diphenylcyclopropenone sensitization with weekly scalp DPC. TCRdb independently ran MiXCR on the RACE reads; one entry per CDR3 protein. The sample lists about 160,000 distinct CDR3 sequences, approximately 30% seen once, with roughly 2.2% in the top ten. The starting material was whole blood, obtained in connection with sensitization to the hapten diphenylcyclopropenone (DPC). These receptors came from a woman aged 18 to 35 with alopecia areata. Some clones in this sample may be carry-over from other donors' samples.

The gene calls are TRBV7-3 and TRBJ1-1; tentatively, D is TRBD1 (6 bases). The CDR3 sequence is 15 residues long. CDR1 is SGHTA and CDR2 is FQGTGA in the germline V gene. Trimming stripped 1 base from V and 3 bases from J, with 12 bases between. CDR3 region: CASSLMGGPYTEAFF. The CDR3 DNA is TGTGCCAGCAGCTTAATGGGGGGCCCTTACACTGAAGCTTTCTTT. The variable domain in full, completed from reference TRBV7-3 and TRBJ1-1, reads GAGVSQTPSNKVTEKGKYVELRCDPISGHTALYWYRQSLGQGPEFLIYFQGTGAADDSGLPNDRFFAVRPEGSVSTLKIQRTERGDSAVYLCASSLMGGPYTEAFFGQGTRLTVV.

This clonotype was observed at least ten times. The rearrangement uses TRBV9 and TRBJ2-7; 8 bases agree with TRBD1. CDR1 is SGDLS and CDR2 is YYNGEE in the germline V gene. CDR3 size: 11 residues. J was trimmed by 10 bases and V by 3 bases; bases with no gene match: 3. The CDR3 region is CASSAGTGQYF. In nucleotides, the CDR3 is TGTGCCAGCAGCGCAGGGACAGGACAGTACTTC. The full variable domain, its missing parts supplied by reference TRBV9 and TRBJ2-7, is DSGVTQTPKHLITATGQRVTLRCSPRSGDLSVYWYQQSLDQGLQFLIQYYNGEERAKGNILERFSAQQFPDLHSELNLSSLELGDSALYFCASSAGTGQYFGPGTRLTVT.

This clonotype was counted between two and nine times. CDR3 sequence (DNA): TGCAGCGTTGCTTCGATAGTAACAGGGGGCGCAGGCACAGATACGCAGTATTTT. Translation: CSVASIVTGGAGTDTQYF. V and J are TRBV29-1 and TRBJ2-3; the match to TRBD1 covers 9 bases. The germline V gene has CDR1 SQVTM and CDR2 ANQGSEA. The length of the CDR3 is 18 residues. With 4 bases clipped from V and 1 base from J, the junction kept 15 bases outside the gene matches.

This chain connects TRBV6-2 or TRBV6-3 to TRBJ1-1; 8 bases line up with TRBD1. Unmatched junction bases numbered 4, after V lost 2 bases and J lost 5 bases. The CDR3 contains 14 residues. CDR1 and CDR2 from the germline V gene are MNHEY and SVGEGT. CDR3 loop: CASSYNRGETEAFF. As DNA, the CDR3 is TGTGCCAGCAGTTACAACAGGGGGGAAACTGAAGCTTTCTTT.

V usage is TRBV27 and J usage is TRBJ1-3; no firm D call. Germline loops: CDR1 MNHEY, CDR2 SMNVEV (reference sequence). The CDR3 is 13 residues long. V lost 5 bases to trimming and J lost 9 bases, with 14 bases between them. This chain's CDR3 is CASSDSLWGTIYF. CDR3 in DNA: TGTGCCAGCAGTGATAGCCTTTGGGGCACCATATATTTT.

This clonotype was observed a few times. J is TRBJ1-1 and V is TRBV7-2; maybe TRBD1 (5 bases). The germline CDR1 and CDR2 sequences are SGHTA and FQGNSA. Trimming removed 5 bases at V and 7 bases at J, with 14 bases between. The length of the CDR3 is 13 residues. CDR3 DNA sequence: TGTGCCAGCAGCCTCACCGGGACCCTTGAAGCTTTCTTT. This encodes CASSLTGTLEAFF.

This clonotype was seen only a few times. J is TRBJ2-1 and V is TRBV7-9; perhaps TRBD2 as D (6 bases). Per the germline V gene, CDR1 is SEHNR and CDR2 is FQNEAQ (reference sequence). V was pared by 6 bases and J by 2 bases, with 17 bases between. CDR3 length equals 16 residues. The CDR3 loop is CASRGGTGSPYNEQFF. The CDR3 region has the DNA TGTGCCAGCAGGGGGGGAACCGGGTCCCCCTACAATGAGCAGTTCTTC.

This clonotype was counted a few times. The gene calls are TRBV20-1 and TRBJ1-1; no firm D call. The germline gives CDR1 DFQATT, CDR2 SNEGSKA (reference sequence). This CDR3 region has 14 residues. With 3 bases removed from V and 0 bases from J, the gap between germline ends came to 11 bases. The CDR3: CSASRAAMNTEAFF. CDR3 sequence (DNA): TGCAGTGCTAGCCGAGCAGCTATGAACACTGAAGCTTTCTTT.

This chain links TRBV5-1 with TRBJ1-6; possible D gene TRBD1, 6 bases. Deletions cut 0 bases from V and 7 bases from J, with 11 bases between. The CDR3 consists of 15 residues. Germline-derived CDR1 and CDR2 are SGHRS and YFSETQ. The CDR3 loop reads CASSLGNRDNSPLHF. CDR3 nucleotides: TGCGCCAGCAGCTTGGGGAACAGGGACAATTCACCCCTCCACTTT.

J is TRBJ2-3 and V is TRBV19; no firm D call. The CDR3 has 14 residues. Trimming removed 4 bases from V and 5 bases from J, with 13 bases in between. Germline lookup yields CDR1 LNHDA and CDR2 SQIVND (reference sequence). CDR3 DNA: TGTGCCAGTAGTACGACATTTATACGAGATACGCAGTATTTT. Translated, it gives CASSTTFIRDTQYF.

J is TRBJ2-7 and V is TRBV6-8; D unclear. The V end was cut by 11 bases, the J end by 5 bases, with 13 bases between. CDR1 is MNHGY and CDR2 is SAAAGT in the germline V gene. This CDR3 contains 11 residues. As DNA, the CDR3 is TGTGCCTGTCCGTGTCACAACGAGCAGTACTTC. This sequence encodes CACPCHNEQYF.

The sample holds a few counts of this clonotype. DNA of the CDR3: TGCGCCAGCAGCCAACACGCCCGGGGTTACGAGCAGTACTTC. Translation: CASSQHARGYEQYF. The chain uses TRBV4-1 and TRBJ2-7; a weak D match, TRBD2 (5 bases). V shed 2 bases and J shed 4 bases, with 12 bases lying between them. There are 14 residues in the CDR3. The germline V gene encodes CDR1 MGHRA and CDR2 YSYEKL.

The V call is TRBV7-2, the J call TRBJ1-2, with 7 bases lining up with TRBD1. Trimming removed 2 bases from V and 0 bases from J; junction bases left unmatched: 6. The CDR3 loop spans 16 amino acids. The germline CDR1 and CDR2 sequences are SGHTA and FQGNSA. The CDR3 DNA follows: TGTGCCAGCAGCTTAAGAACAGGGGAAGCTAACTATGGCTACACCTTC. It yields the protein CASSLRTGEANYGYTF.